This T cell receptor (beta chain) was obtained from a study of T cells in Graves' hyperthyroidism and ophthalmopathy. The length of the CDR3 is 15 residues. V lost 6 bases, J lost 0 bases, and 14 bases lay in between. Germline V gene lookup returns CDR1 MNHEY and CDR2 SVGAGI. The investigators amplified TCR beta CDR3 regions from RNA transcripts. When the TCR CDR3 underwent first-round RT-PCR, the HTBI primer set was used. MiXCR, applied by TCRdb to the multiplex PCR reads, yields one record per CDR3 protein. The sample lists over 700,000 distinct CDR3 sequences, about a third occurring once. The chain has TRBV6-5 and TRBJ2-5; D might be TRBD2 (6 bases). The clonotype was recovered from a woman aged 40-49 years with Graves' hyperthyroidism. The specimen sequenced was blood. This chain's CDR3 is CASRGIGGHQETQYF. The DNA for the CDR3 is TGTGCCAGCAGGGGAATAGGAGGGCACCAAGAGACCCAGTACTTC.